The rows below give T cell receptor beta chains drawn from one sample of a study of T cells in Graves' hyperthyroidism and ophthalmopathy. Via MiXCR, TCRdb re-called the multiplex PCR reads, giving one row per CDR3 protein. The sample holds approximately 410,000 distinct CDR3 sequences, about 13% seen once. Sequencing used blood. All receptors come from a woman younger than 35 with Graves' hyperthyroidism. CDR3s include the opening cysteine and the closing phenylalanine or tryptophan. D genes are given only for firm matches. Expanded clones get a size class; other rows say once, few or many, or leave the size out.

j_call v_call cdr3_length d_call clone_size cdr3_nt cdr3_aa
TRBJ2-6 TRBV20-1 15 TRBD1 - TGCAGTGCGATGGGCACAGGGGCTGGGGCCAACGTCCTGACTTTC CSAMGTGAGANVLTF
TRBJ2-1 TRBV20-1 14 - few TGCAGTGCTCGGTACCTTAGCTCCTACAATGAGCAGTTCTTC CSARYLSSYNEQFF
TRBJ2-7 TRBV5-1 17 - - TGCGCCAGCAGCTCGACGGGGGGCACTAGTTTTAACTACGAGCAGTACTTC CASSSTGGTSFNYEQYF
TRBJ1-3 TRBV11-2 16 - - TGTGCCAGCAGCTTATTGGTCTCCACCTCTGGAACCACCATATATTTT CASSLLVSTSGTTIYF
TRBJ1-5 TRBV27 13 - - TGTGCCAGCAGTTCATGGCAGAATCAGCCCCAGCATTTT CASSSWQNQPQHF
TRBJ1-1 TRBV20-1 13 - - TGCAGTGCTAGAGATCTTTCTTCCATAGGTTCTTTCTTT CSARDLSSIGSFF
TRBJ1-6 TRBV7-9 15 - once TGTGCCAGCAGCTTACTACCCTCCTATAATTCACCCCTCCACTTT CASSLLPSYNSPLHF
TRBJ2-5 TRBV4-1 17 TRBD1 - TGCGCCAGCAGCCATGCTTTTGGGACAGGGAGGGGGGAGACCCAGTACTTC CASSHAFGTGRGETQYF
TRBJ1-1 TRBV19 14 TRBD1 - TGTGCCAGTAGTATCGTACAGGGGAGCACTGAAGCTTTCTTT CASSIVQGSTEAFF
TRBJ2-4 TRBV5-1 16 TRBD1 few TGCGCCAGCAGCCCGGGGACAGGGGGAGTCAGGAACATTCAGTACTTC CASSPGTGGVRNIQYF
TRBJ2-3 TRBV4-1 13 - few TGCGCCAGCAGCCAAGTTCGGGGGGATACGCAGTATTTT CASSQVRGDTQYF
TRBJ1-2 TRBV7-9 12 - many TGTGCCAGCAGCTTTAACGACTATGGCTACACCTTC CASSFNDYGYTF
TRBJ2-3 TRBV10-2 16 - - TGCGCCAGCACTCCTCCGGGAACCGGGAACACAGATACGCAGTATTTT CASTPPGTGNTDTQYF
TRBJ2-1 TRBV7-8 13 - many TGTGCCAGCGACTCCAGGGGTTACAATGAGCAGTTCTTC CASDSRGYNEQFF
TRBJ1-5 TRBV19 14 - few TGTGCCAGTAGTAGACCTCAGGGGAGGCAGCCCCAGCATTTT CASSRPQGRQPQHF
TRBJ1-1 TRBV14 16 - - TGTGCCAGCAGCGAAGATGGCCACCCGGTGAACACTGAAGCTTTCTTT CASSEDGHPVNTEAFF
TRBJ1-4 TRBV2 16 TRBD1 few TGTGCCAGCAGGATACAGGGGGCCGGGACTAATGAAAAACTGTTTTTT CASRIQGAGTNEKLFF
TRBJ2-1 TRBV20-1 21 TRBD2 many TGCAGTGCTAGACCCAGAGTCCTCCCACCGACCGGGACTAGTCGATACAATGAGCAGTTCTTC CSARPRVLPPTGTSRYNEQFF
TRBJ2-7 TRBV12-5 13 - many TGTGCTAGTGGTTTGGTAACTAGCTACGAGCAGTACTTC CASGLVTSYEQYF
TRBJ2-7 TRBV6-1 14 - few TGTGCCAGCAGTGGCTGGCAGAGCTCCTACGAGCAGTACTTC CASSGWQSSYEQYF
TRBJ2-7 TRBV28 14 TRBD2 many TGTGCCAGCAGTTTAGCGGGAGTGTTCTACGAGCAGTACTTC CASSLAGVFYEQYF
TRBJ2-2 TRBV2 15 TRBD2 few TGTGCCAGCAGTGGGGGACTAGCGGGGACCGGGGAGCTGTTTTTT CASSGGLAGTGELFF
TRBJ2-2 TRBV14 16 TRBD1 - TGTGCCAGCAGCCGAACCGGGACAGGGGGGACCGGGGAGCTGTTTTTT CASSRTGTGGTGELFF
TRBJ1-1 TRBV5-1 13 - many TGCGCCAGCAGCCGGGGGGACGCAACTGAAGCTTTCTTT CASSRGDATEAFF
TRBJ2-1 TRBV6-1 15 TRBD2 many TGTGCCAGCAGTACCTCTAGCGGGGGGAACAATGAGCAGTTCTTC CASSTSSGGNNEQFF
TRBJ2-1 TRBV18 15 TRBD2 few TGTGCCAGCTCACTAACTAGCGGGGGGACCTATGAGCAGTTCTTC CASSLTSGGTYEQFF
TRBJ2-4 TRBV28 16 - few TGTGCCAGCAGTTTATTCAGGGGACGAGCCAAAAACATTCAGTACTTC CASSLFRGRAKNIQYF
TRBJ1-5 TRBV6-6 18 TRBD1 - TGTGCCAGCAGTTACTCGATCAGGGGGCCCATAGAGGGTCAGCCCCAGCATTTT CASSYSIRGPIEGQPQHF
TRBJ2-7 TRBV20-1 15 TRBD2 many TGCAGTGCTAGCTCGACTAGCGGGGTGGCCTACGAGCAGTACTTC CSASSTSGVAYEQYF
TRBJ2-7 TRBV28 17 - many TGTGCCAGCAGTTCAACCTTCAGGGGATGGAGCTCCTACGAGCAGTACTTC CASSSTFRGWSSYEQYF
TRBJ1-2 TRBV27 12 - few TGTGCCACCCCGTACATAAACTATGGCTACACCTTC CATPYINYGYTF
TRBJ1-5 TRBV6-2/TRBV6-3 14 - many TGTGCCAGCACGAGTAGTCTTAGCAATCAGCCCCAGCATTTT CASTSSLSNQPQHF
TRBJ2-3 TRBV19 14 TRBD1 many TGTGCCAGTGGGGGACAGGGGGGTTCGAATACGCAGTATTTT CASGGQGGSNTQYF
TRBJ1-6 TRBV12-3/TRBV12-4 12 - many TGTGCCAGCAGTTACATAAGTTCACCCCTCCACTTT CASSYISSPLHF
TRBJ2-3 TRBV7-9 16 TRBD1 - TGTGCCAGCAGCAAACCGCTCGGGACAGGGGAGGATACGCAGTATTTT CASSKPLGTGEDTQYF
TRBJ2-1 TRBV30 13 - - TGTGCCTGGAGTGGCGGGGCGCGCAATGAGCAGTTCTTC CAWSGGARNEQFF
TRBJ2-7 TRBV20-1 14 TRBD2 - TGCAGTGCTAGCCGGAGCGGGAGAGTTGTCGAGCAGTACTTC CSASRSGRVVEQYF
TRBJ2-5 TRBV20-1 14 TRBD1 many TGCAGTGCCAGGGACAGGGTCACTGAAGAGACCCAGTACTTC CSARDRVTEETQYF
TRBJ2-2 TRBV27 15 - many TGTGCCAGCACTCCTCAACCCCTAGCCACCGGGGAGCTGTTTTTT CASTPQPLATGELFF
TRBJ2-2 TRBV6-1 15 - - TGTGCCAGCACCCAAATTGGGAGGTACACCGGGGAGCTGTTTTTT CASTQIGRYTGELFF
TRBJ2-2 TRBV5-1 14 - - TGCGCCAGCAGCTTGGGGGACATCACCGGGGAGCTGTTTTTT CASSLGDITGELFF